Each of the 23 T cell receptor beta chains below was sequenced from the same sample in a study of regulatory T cells in long-lasting Graves disease (TCRdb year 2021). The library came from multiplex PCR. TCRdb shows the sequencer as Illumina HiSeq 4000. To build TCR beta libraries, CDR3 regions were amplified by Arm-PCR using iRepertoire HTBI primers. The public sequencing data were trimmed at Q25 with fastp and processed into clonotypes with MiXCR by TCRdb, which kept only in-frame beta chains. Rows matching on CDR3 protein sequence are summarized as one entry with the most common DNA and genes. The sample table contains fewer than 450,000 distinct CDR3 sequences; only one count was recorded for around 21% of them. The ten largest account for around 20% of the sample. In light of the paper, this sample's time point label describes: persistent/refractory GD, antithyroid drugs over 5 years with positive TRAb. For both TCR sequencing and RNA sequencing, RNA was extracted from PBMCs in TRIzol.

Sequences were derived from peripheral blood mononuclear cells (PBMCs), sampled when the disease was refractory, from a patient treated with antithyroid drugs. Source of these receptors: a female donor with Graves disease.

In its sample, this clonotype was seen many times. This rearrangement joins TRBV15 to TRBJ1-2, with 8 bases matching TRBD1. V lost 3 bases, J lost 9 bases, and 6 bases stayed unmatched. There are 13 residues in the CDR3. Per germline, CDR1 LNHNV and CDR2 YYDKDF (reference sequence). CDR3 bases: TGTGCCACCAGCAGCGGGGGACAGGACAGCTACACCTTC. Translating gives CATSSGGQDSYTF.

J is TRBJ2-5 and V is TRBV20-1, with 9 bases fitting TRBD2. Germline V gives CDR1 DFQATT, CDR2 SNEGSKA (reference sequence). The trim removed 6 bases at V and 5 bases at J, leaving 13 bases unmatched. CDR3 length: 15 residues. Here the CDR3 DNA reads TGCAGTGCCCCACCCCGTGGGCGGGGGGGGGAGACCCAGTACTTC. Translated: CSAPPRGRGGETQYF.

The rearrangement uses TRBV6-2 or TRBV6-3 and TRBJ2-1, with 7 bases identical to TRBD2. Trimming at V came to 6 bases and at J to 8 bases, leaving 13 bases not matched to a gene. Germline assignment: CDR1 MNHEY and CDR2 SVGEGT. This CDR3 is 15 amino acids long. The CDR3 here is CASSLTGGSRDEQFF. The DNA for the CDR3 is TGTGCCAGCAGCCTGACGGGCGGGAGTCGCGATGAGCAGTTCTTC.

This clonotype occurred a few times. The chain is built from TRBV19 and TRBJ1-4; D ambiguous. The germline V and J ends were trimmed by 2 bases and 4 bases, with 14 bases remaining between them. The CDR3 runs to 16 residues. Germline CDR1 is LNHDA and CDR2 is SQIVND (reference sequence). CDR3 sequence: CASSIKGSDHNEKLFF. In DNA, the CDR3 is TGTGCCAGTAGTATAAAAGGCAGCGATCATAATGAAAAACTGTTTTTT.

The CDR3 loop reads CASSFTGTGENIQYF. The CDR3 DNA reads TGTGCCAGCAGCTTTACCGGGACAGGGGAAAACATTCAGTACTTC. The chain is built from TRBV7-9 and TRBJ2-4, with 10 bases matching TRBD1. V was pared by 3 bases and J by 5 bases, with 4 bases of the junction left unmatched. This CDR3 has 15 amino acids. Germline V gene data show CDR1 as SEHNR and CDR2 as FQNEAQ (reference sequence).

This clonotype was found many times. The CDR3 reads CASSRGTAYEQYF. The CDR3 bases are TGTGCCAGCAGTAGAGGGACGGCCTACGAGCAGTACTTC. The chain carries TRBV12-3 or TRBV12-4 and TRBJ2-7; D is possibly TRBD1 or TRBD2 (5 bases each). V lost 5 bases, J lost 2 bases, and 10 bases lay in between. The CDR3 extends over 13 amino acids.

The count of this clonotype is one. The rearrangement uses TRBV12-3 or TRBV12-4 and TRBJ2-4; 9 nucleotides line up with TRBD2. The DNA end is more similar to TRBJ2-5, so the J call may be wrong. The CDR3 runs to 14 residues. The CDR3 protein is CASRRGGEPGTQYF. The CDR3 nucleotides read TGTGCCAGCAGGCGGGGGGGGGAGCCGGGGACCCAGTACTTC.

CDR3 residues: CATSDFRGSQETQYF. The CDR3 DNA sequence: TGTGCCACCAGTGACTTCCGGGGCAGCCAAGAGACCCAGTACTTC. The chain has TRBV24-1 and TRBJ2-5; either TRBD1 or TRBD2 may fit D (5 bases each). The CDR3 is made up of 15 amino acids. The germline V gene has CDR1 KGHDR and CDR2 SFDVKD. Between the trimmed V and J ends, which lost 4 bases and 1 base, there was a span of 12 bases.

This clonotype has a count of ten or more. This chain links TRBV28 with TRBJ1-4; D gene uncertain. There are 15 residues in the CDR3. CDR1 MDHEN and CDR2 SYDVKM come from the germline V gene. Trimming pared 3 bases from V and 8 bases from J, leaving 16 bases between. CDR3 sequence: CASSLDLGEQEKLFF. The CDR3 bases are TGTGCCAGCAGTTTGGACCTAGGCGAACAGGAAAAACTGTTTTTT. Based on the CDR3 plus reference TRBV28 and TRBJ1-4, the full variable domain is DVKVTQSSRYLVKRTGEKVFLECVQDMDHENMFWYRQDPGLGLRLIYFSYDVKMKEKGDIPEGYSVSREKKERFSLILESASTNQTSMYLCASSLDLGEQEKLFFGSGTQLSVL.

The genes are TRBV13 and TRBJ2-7; 7 bases match TRBD1. From germline, CDR1 is PRHDT and CDR2 FYEKMQ (reference sequence). The CDR3 has 13 residues. The junction had 6 bases not matched to a gene; V was cut back by 4 bases and J by 6 bases. CDR3 sequence reads: CASSSGTVGEQYF. CDR3 nucleotides: TGTGCCAGCAGCTCCGGGACAGTTGGCGAGCAGTACTTC.

This clonotype has ten or more counts. The genes are TRBV6-1 and TRBJ2-2; TRBD2 matches at 8 bases. Germline-derived CDR1 and CDR2 are MNHNS and SASEGT. There are 14 residues in the CDR3. Losses at the gene ends were 6 bases for V and 9 bases for J; bases not matched to a gene: 9. CDR3 residues: CASRVAGGSWELFF. The CDR3 coding sequence is TGTGCCAGCAGAGTCGCGGGAGGTTCCTGGGAGCTGTTTTTT.

The chain uses TRBV7-9 and TRBJ2-4, with 11 bases aligning to TRBD2. Germline values: CDR1 SEHNR, CDR2 FQNEAQ (reference sequence). V shed 1 base, J shed 1 base, and the junction held 6 bases outside the gene matches. The CDR3 sequence is 18 residues long. The CDR3, as DNA: TGTGCCAGCAGCTTAGAGGACTCTAGCGGGAGGGCCAAAAACATTCAGTACTTC. It specifies CASSLEDSSGRAKNIQYF.

This clonotype was counted at least ten times. The chain employs TRBV7-2 and TRBJ2-4, with D perhaps matching TRBD2 (5 bases). In germline, CDR1 is SGHTA, CDR2 FQGNSA. Trimming stripped 1 base from V and 6 bases from J, with 10 bases between. CDR3 length: 14 amino acids. The CDR3 bases are TGTGCCAGCAGCTTAGGAGGGAGAGGAAACATTCAGTACTTC. Translation: CASSLGGRGNIQYF. Full variable domain (missing parts from reference TRBV7-2 and TRBJ2-4): GAGVSQSPSNKVTEKGKDVELRCDPISGHTALYWYRQSLGQGLEFLIYFQGNSAPDKSGLPSDRFSAERTGGSVSTLTIQRTQQEDSAVYLCASSLGGRGNIQYFGAGTRLSVL.

In this sample, this clonotype turned up a few times. The CDR3: CASSPLGGGPLFGGYTF. In DNA, the CDR3 is TGTGCCAGCTCACCACTTGGTGGCGGACCGCTATTTGGTGGCTACACCTTC. The gene calls are TRBV18 and TRBJ1-2; D unresolved. Trimming removed 1 base at V and 7 bases at J, with 22 bases between. This CDR3 has 17 residues. In germline, CDR1 is KGHSH, CDR2 LQKENI.

A few counts support this clonotype. V is TRBV7-8 and J is TRBJ2-7, with 10 bases matching TRBD1. Per the germline V gene, CDR1 is SGHVS and CDR2 is FQNEAQ. V lost 5 bases and J lost 6; bases outside the gene matches: 25. The CDR3 is 20 amino acids. Here the CDR3 DNA reads TGTGCCAGCAGCCCGGGACATATGGCCCTCGCCCGGGACAGGGGCGGCGAGCAGTACTTC. This gives the protein CASSPGHMALARDRGGEQYF.

This rearrangement joins TRBV5-1 to TRBJ2-2, with TRBD1 as a possible D gene (5 bases). V shed 0 bases and J shed 6 bases, with 12 bases lying between them. CDR1 and CDR2 (germline): SGHRS, YFSETQ. The CDR3 totals 15 residues. As DNA, the CDR3 is TGCGCCAGCAGCTTGGTTTGGGGCGCTCCCGGGGAGCTGTTTTTT. Encoded protein: CASSLVWGAPGELFF.

The chain links TRBV5-1 to TRBJ2-7; 7 nucleotides align to TRBD2. Unmatched junction bases numbered 9, after V lost 0 bases and J lost 6 bases. The germline CDR1 and CDR2 sequences are SGHRS and YFSETQ. The CDR3 is 15 amino acids. The CDR3 here is CASSLEVSSGFEQYF. CDR3 coding DNA: TGCGCCAGCAGCTTGGAGGTGTCTAGCGGATTCGAGCAGTACTTC. Using reference TRBV5-1 and TRBJ2-7 for the parts outside the CDR3, the full variable domain is KAGVTQTPRYLIKTRGQQVTLSCSPISGHRSVSWYQQTPGQGLQFLFEYFSETQRNKGNFPGRFSGRQFSNSRSEMNVSTLELGDSALYLCASSLEVSSGFEQYFGPGTRLTVT.

This clonotype was picked up many times. This chain links TRBV7-2 with TRBJ2-5; D possibly corresponds to TRBD1 (6 bases). Trimming took off 0 bases at V and 1 base at J, with 21 bases between the two ends. Germline V CDR1 and CDR2: SGHTA, FQGNSA. The CDR3 runs to 19 residues. The CDR3 region is CASSLALGRVTGSQETQYF. The CDR3 DNA reads as TGTGCCAGCAGCTTAGCGTTGGGCAGGGTCACAGGGAGCCAAGAGACCCAGTACTTC.

With respect to this clonotype: Given a much more abundant clone one base away, this may be a read error. The rearrangement uses TRBV28 and TRBJ1-4; D ambiguous. CDR3 length: 13 residues. Germline CDR1 is MDHEN and CDR2 is SYDVKM. Here the CDR3 DNA reads TGTGCCAGCAGTCGGCAGTCCTATGAAGAACTGTTTTTT. Translated: CASSRQSYEELFF.

This clonotype was observed many times. The genes are TRBV7-9 and TRBJ1-1; D may be TRBD1 (6 bases). The CDR3 is made up of 16 amino acids. Trimming pared 1 base from V and 1 base from J, leaving 13 bases between. The V gene's germline CDR1 is SEHNR and CDR2 FQNEAQ (reference sequence). DNA of the CDR3: TGTGCCAGCAGCTTAGAGGGCAGGGGCAAGAACACTGAAGCTTTCTTT. Encoded protein: CASSLEGRGKNTEAFF.

Concerning this clonotype: A much larger clone lies one base from this, so it may be a read error. V usage is TRBV12-3 or TRBV12-4 and J usage is TRBJ1-5, with D tentatively TRBD1 (5 bases). V was shortened by 6 bases and J by 4 bases, with 13 bases between the two germline ends. The CDR3 totals 14 residues. The CDR3 DNA reads TGTGCCAGCAGCCATCTCGGGGCTAATCAGCCCCAGCATTTT. The encoded protein is CASSHLGANQPQHF.

This clonotype was observed at least ten times. V and J are TRBV12-3 or TRBV12-4 and TRBJ1-1; D is undetermined. The CDR3 extends over 14 amino acids. The V gene lost 4 bases and the J gene lost 2 bases, with 11 bases spanning the gap. This chain's CDR3 is CASSSQQLNTEAFF. The CDR3, as DNA: TGTGCCAGCAGTTCACAGCAATTAAACACTGAAGCTTTCTTT.

The chain joins TRBV28 to TRBJ2-3; TRBD2 matches at 8 bases. J was trimmed by 4 bases and V by 5 bases; bases with no gene match: 5. The CDR3 covers 14 residues. Germline CDR1 and CDR2: MDHEN and SYDVKM. The CDR3 sequence is CASSAGGWPDTQYF. DNA of the CDR3: TGTGCCAGCAGTGCGGGAGGTTGGCCAGATACGCAGTATTTT.